This TCR beta chain appears in the sequencing data of a study of beta chain features in type 1 diabetes. General study results and limits: When Type 1 diabetes patients were examined, their TCRB CDR3s proved moderately but significantly shorter in all four CD4+ subsets.

Investigators reverse transcribed all isolated RNA, so they sequenced expressed TCRB transcripts. Measured with immunoSEQ multiplex PCR; TCRdb has only the in-frame clones, and not every one. The sample holds hundreds of thousands of clones, around 15% seen once. About 100 mL of blood, on average, came from one heparinised draw per donor. This clone was seen only a few times. Antigen unknown. The TCR was taken from a man aged 18 to 30 with type 1 diabetes. Sequencing was done on a sample of naive CD4+ T cells from blood.

The CDR3: CASSFQSRDQPQHF. CDR3 sequence (DNA): TGTGCCAGCTCTTTCCAATCGAGAGATCAGCCCCAGCATTTT. The chain combines TRBV2 with TRBJ1-5; D is unresolved. The V and J ends lost 8 bases and 5 bases respectively, with 16 bases between them. The CDR3 is 14 amino acids. CDR1 and CDR2 (germline): SNHLY, FYNNEI.